The T cell receptor (beta chain) under discussion was sequenced for a study of T cell changes during pregnancy in multiple sclerosis. The repertoire was sequenced with immunoSEQ multiplex PCR; TCRdb's copy has only in-frame clones and lacks some. Here the sample spans about 52,000 clones, over 80% being singletons. This clone has just a few counts. Germline lookup yields CDR1 LGHNA and CDR2 YSLEER. This CDR3 comprises 19 residues. V gave up 1 base and J gave up 7 bases; unmatched junction bases: 12. This material consisted of CD4+ T cells from peripheral blood mononuclear cells, taken in the third trimester of pregnancy. The sequence was collected from a female donor with multiple sclerosis, enrolled in a pregnancy study. The chain links TRBV4-3 to TRBJ2-5; 16 bases line up with TRBD2. CDR3 DNA: TGCGCCAGCAGCCAAGCCAGACCGGGACTAGCGGGGGGGCGGGGGACCCAGTACTTC. Amino acids: CASSQARPGLAGGRGTQYF.